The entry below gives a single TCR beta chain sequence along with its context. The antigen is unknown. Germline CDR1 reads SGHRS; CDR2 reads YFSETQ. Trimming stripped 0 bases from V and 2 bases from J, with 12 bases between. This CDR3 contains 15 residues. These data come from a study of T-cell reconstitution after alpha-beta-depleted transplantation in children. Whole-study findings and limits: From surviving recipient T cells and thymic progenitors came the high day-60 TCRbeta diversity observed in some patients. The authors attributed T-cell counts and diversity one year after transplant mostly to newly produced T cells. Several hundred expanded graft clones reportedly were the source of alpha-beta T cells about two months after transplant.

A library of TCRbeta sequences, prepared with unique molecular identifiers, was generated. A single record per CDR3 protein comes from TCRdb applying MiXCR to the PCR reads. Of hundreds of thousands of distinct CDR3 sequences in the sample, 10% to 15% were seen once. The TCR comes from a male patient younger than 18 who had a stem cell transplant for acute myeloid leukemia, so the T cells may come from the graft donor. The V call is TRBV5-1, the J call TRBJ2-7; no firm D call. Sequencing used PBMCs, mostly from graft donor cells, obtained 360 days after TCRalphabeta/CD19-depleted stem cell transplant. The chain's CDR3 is CASSLDGHRTYEQYF. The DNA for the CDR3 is TGCGCCAGCAGCTTGGATGGGCACAGAACCTACGAGCAGTACTTC.